Listed below are T cell receptor beta chains from one sample, sequenced in a study of radiation and T cells in renal cell carcinoma. Sequenced by immunoSEQ multiplex PCR; TCRdb stores in-frame clones only, minus some. This sample has some 75,000 clones, with roughly 82% found just once. This material consisted of blood, taken from a patient whose treatment included radiotherapy and nephrectomy. The receptors were sampled from a man between 60 and 75 years old with renal cell carcinoma. Both conserved end residues are part of each CDR3. A D gene is named only where the DNA matches it firmly. Clone sizes are given selectively: once, few, many, or a class where the clone is expanded.

v_call,d_call,clone_size,j_call,cdr3_aa,cdr3_nt
TRBV2,TRBD1,NA,TRBJ1-2,CASRQGAFESWAGYTF,TGTGCCAGCAGACAGGGGGCCTTTGAGAGTTGGGCGGGCTACACCTTC
TRBV18,TRBD1,few,TRBJ1-1,CASSQGTGRRVIGAFF,TGTGCCAGCTCACAAGGGACAGGGAGACGTGTAATCGGGGCTTTCTTT
TRBV7-2,NA,NA,TRBJ2-2,CASSHRAQSTGELFF,TGTGCCAGCAGCCACAGGGCTCAATCCACCGGGGAGCTGTTTTTT
TRBV5-4,NA,NA,TRBJ2-7,CASSFGITYEQYF,TGTGCCAGCAGCTTTGGCATAACCTACGAGCAGTACTTC
TRBV5-1,NA,once,TRBJ2-7,CASSFSQGGTYEQYF,TGCGCCAGCAGCTTTTCACAGGGAGGGACCTACGAGCAGTACTTC
TRBV9,NA,NA,TRBJ1-3,CASTAGRSSGNTIYF,TGTGCCAGCACGGCCGGTCGAAGCTCTGGAAACACCATATATTTT
TRBV19,NA,NA,TRBJ2-2,CASEGRTGELFF,TGTGCATCCGAGGGACGAACCGGGGAGCTGTTTTTT
TRBV5-1,NA,NA,TRBJ1-2,CASSIQGDYGYTF,TGCGCCAGCAGCATCCAGGGAGACTATGGCTACACCTTC
TRBV27,TRBD1,NA,TRBJ2-7,CASSSPLQGVNEQYF,TGTGCCAGCAGTTCCCCCTTACAGGGGGTGAACGAGCAGTACTTC
TRBV7-9,NA,NA,TRBJ2-3,CASSVYGVNGTDTQYF,TGTGCCAGCAGCGTCTACGGAGTTAACGGCACAGATACGCAGTATTTT
TRBV20-1,NA,few,TRBJ1-4,CSAAIHEKLFF,TGCAGTGCCGCCATTCATGAAAAACTGTTTTTT
TRBV7-2,TRBD2,few,TRBJ2-3,CASSLRTSGRGTDTQYF,TGTGCCAGCAGCTTAAGGACTAGCGGGAGGGGGACAGATACGCAGTATTTT
TRBV11-1,NA,NA,TRBJ2-3,CASSPDADRGDTQYF,TGTGCCAGCAGCCCCGACGCCGATAGGGGAGATACGCAGTATTTT
TRBV11-2,NA,many,TRBJ2-4,CASSGTAGGPLNIQYF,TGTGCCAGCAGCGGGACCGCTGGGGGACCCCTAAACATTCAGTACTTC
TRBV4-1,NA,NA,TRBJ2-4,CASSQLSLPNPKNIQYF,TGCGCCAGCAGCCAGCTTTCTCTTCCCAATCCCAAAAACATTCAGTACTTC
TRBV18,NA,NA,TRBJ2-2,CASSPWDGNTGELFF,TGTGCCAGCTCACCTTGGGACGGTAACACCGGGGAGCTGTTTTTT
TRBV7-2,NA,NA,TRBJ2-7,CASSLHSPLSFPSYEQYF,TGTGCCAGCAGCTTACACAGTCCTTTATCGTTCCCCTCCTACGAGCAGTACTTC
TRBV19,NA,NA,TRBJ1-4,CASSIGVSEEKLFF,TGTGCCAGTAGTATAGGAGTTTCCGAGGAAAAACTGTTTTTT
TRBV28,TRBD2,few,TRBJ2-5,CASSLTSGRAKETQYF,TGTGCCAGCAGTTTAACTAGCGGGAGGGCAAAAGAGACCCAGTACTTC
TRBV7-2,NA,few,TRBJ1-1,CASSAFYGAFF,TGTGCCAGCAGCGCTTTTTATGGAGCTTTCTTT
TRBV4-3,NA,NA,TRBJ2-1,CASSPAYRVGDEQFF,TGCGCCAGCAGCCCTGCGTACAGGGTTGGCGATGAGCAGTTCTTC
TRBV28,TRBD1,NA,TRBJ2-3,CASSTPGAGGLTSTDTQYF,TGTGCCAGCAGTACCCCGGGTGCAGGGGGATTAACTAGCACAGATACGCAGTATTTT
TRBV7-6,NA,NA,TRBJ2-7,CASSLRTLGEQYF,TGTGCCAGCAGCCTCAGGACCCTAGGCGAGCAGTACTTC
TRBV27,TRBD1,few,TRBJ1-4,CASRGTGSTTTNEKLFF,TGTGCCAGCAGGGGGACAGGGAGCACTACAACTAATGAAAAACTGTTTTTT
TRBV7-2,TRBD2,NA,TRBJ2-5,CASSSGLAPIQETQYF,TGTGCCAGCAGCTCGGGACTAGCACCGATCCAAGAGACCCAGTACTTC
TRBV27,TRBD1,NA,TRBJ2-5,CASSLSGTGFRWTQYF,TGTGCCAGCAGTTTATCGGGGACAGGGTTTAGGTGGACCCAGTACTTC
TRBV7-2,NA,NA,TRBJ2-1,CASSLVGANNEQFF,TGTGCCAGCAGCTTAGTAGGTGCAAACAATGAGCAGTTCTTC
TRBV15,TRBD1,NA,TRBJ2-7,CATSTGTVDYEQYF,TGTGCCACCAGCACAGGGACAGTCGACTACGAGCAGTACTTC
TRBV9,NA,NA,TRBJ2-3,CASSVGPGDIDTQYF,TGTGCCAGCAGCGTAGGTCCGGGAGATATAGATACGCAGTATTTT
TRBV18,NA,NA,TRBJ1-2,CASSPPREYGYTF,TGTGCCAGCTCACCACCTAGGGAATATGGCTACACCTTC
TRBV2,NA,once,TRBJ2-1,CASRITANEQFF,TGTGCCAGCAGGATTACAGCCAATGAGCAGTTCTTC
TRBV7-3,NA,NA,TRBJ1-4,CASSLKGKEGDTNEKLFF,TGTGCCAGCAGCTTAAAGGGAAAGGAAGGAGATACTAATGAAAAACTGTTTTTT
TRBV28,TRBD1,NA,TRBJ1-2,CASSLAQGAQSYTF,TGTGCCAGCAGTTTGGCCCAGGGGGCGCAAAGCTACACCTTC
TRBV7-2,TRBD1,NA,TRBJ1-4,CASSLGPRGDEKLFF,TGTGCCAGCAGCTTAGGTCCCAGGGGGGATGAAAAACTGTTTTTT
TRBV6-1,TRBD1,NA,TRBJ2-2,CASSPGQAIGELFF,TGTGCCAGCAGCCCGGGACAGGCCATCGGGGAGCTGTTTTTT
TRBV23-1,TRBD2,once,TRBJ2-1,CASSLVAGGNRSNEQFF,TGCGCCAGCAGTCTAGTAGCGGGAGGGAATCGAAGCAATGAGCAGTTCTTC
TRBV15,NA,once,TRBJ2-2,CATRPDAVRGELFF,TGTGCCACCAGACCGGACGCCGTTAGGGGGGAGCTGTTTTTT
TRBV25-1,NA,NA,TRBJ1-2,CATSLGSNYGYTF,TGTGCGACCTCTCTGGGTTCTAACTATGGCTACACCTTC
TRBV18,TRBD2,few,TRBJ2-2,CASSPLVAGVIGELFF,TGTGCCAGCTCACCCCTGGTAGCGGGAGTTATCGGGGAGCTGTTTTTT
TRBV5-1,TRBD1,NA,TRBJ1-1,CASSMTGGGLNTEAFF,TGCGCCAGCAGCATGACAGGGGGTGGGTTGAACACTGAAGCTTTCTTT
TRBV29-1,NA,NA,TRBJ2-5,CSVSGQTGRQETQYF,TGCAGCGTCTCAGGACAAACGGGGCGCCAAGAGACCCAGTACTTC
TRBV19,NA,once,TRBJ2-6,CASSIGGSGANVLTF,TGTGCCAGTAGTATAGGAGGCTCTGGGGCCAACGTCCTGACTTTC
TRBV6-6,NA,NA,TRBJ2-2,CASNYQAGNTGELFF,TGTGCCAGCAACTATCAAGCGGGCAACACCGGGGAGCTGTTTTTT